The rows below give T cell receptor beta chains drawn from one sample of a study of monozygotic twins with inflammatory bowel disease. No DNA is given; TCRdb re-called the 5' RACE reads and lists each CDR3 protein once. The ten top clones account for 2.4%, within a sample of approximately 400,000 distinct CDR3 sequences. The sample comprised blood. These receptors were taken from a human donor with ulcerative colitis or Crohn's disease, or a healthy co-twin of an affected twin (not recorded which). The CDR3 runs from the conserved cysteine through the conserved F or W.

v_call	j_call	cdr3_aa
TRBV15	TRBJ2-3	CATSRSPGGAWDTQYF
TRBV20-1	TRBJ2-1	CSASSGGGYYEQFF
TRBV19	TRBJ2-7	CASSIDSPYEQYF
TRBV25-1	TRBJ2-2	CANKEPMGLFF
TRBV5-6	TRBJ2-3	CASRKPDNTQYF
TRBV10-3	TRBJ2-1	CAIRTGGNEQFF
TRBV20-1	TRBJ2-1	CSAIQGLFYNEQFF
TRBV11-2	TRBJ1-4	CASSSAGSLGEKLFF
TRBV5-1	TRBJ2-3	CASSPTRPGTGRDTQYF
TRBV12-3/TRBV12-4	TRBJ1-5	CASTSGQTYSNQPQHF
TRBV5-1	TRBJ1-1	CASSLSRASSEAFF
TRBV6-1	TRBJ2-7	CASRSPQGSEQYF
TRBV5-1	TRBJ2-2	CASSLVGGLTGELFF
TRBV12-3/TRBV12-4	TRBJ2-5	CASSLGQFQETQYF
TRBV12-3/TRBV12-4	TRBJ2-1	CASRGQGGRNEQFF
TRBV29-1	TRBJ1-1	CSVGQGGSTFF
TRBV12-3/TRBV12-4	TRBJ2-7	CASSQSWGSYEQYF
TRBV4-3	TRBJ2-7	CASSQEPQGGTEQYF
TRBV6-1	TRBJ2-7	CASSASDSYEQYF
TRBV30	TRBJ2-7	CAWTPDRGSYEQYF
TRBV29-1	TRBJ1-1	CSVELQVRGAEAFF
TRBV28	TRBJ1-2	CASRQGSTNYGYTF
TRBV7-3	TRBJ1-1	CASSLIADTEAFF
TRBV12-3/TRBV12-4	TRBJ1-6	CASRGQSDDNSPLHF
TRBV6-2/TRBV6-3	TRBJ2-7	CASRAPGLGPVRRGLYEQYF
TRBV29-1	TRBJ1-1	CSVPGPASTEAFF
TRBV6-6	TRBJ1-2	CASSLLGRKAF
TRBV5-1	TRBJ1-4	CASSLWGQGAVATNEKLFF
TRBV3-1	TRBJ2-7	CASSALWTGASEQYF
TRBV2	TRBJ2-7	CASGRTEKGLYF
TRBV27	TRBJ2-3	CASRLSGGNTDTQYF
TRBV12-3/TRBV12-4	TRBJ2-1	CASSQGPPGTGQDEQFF
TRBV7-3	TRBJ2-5	CASSLSYREETQYF
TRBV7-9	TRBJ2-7	CASSPGGVGSYEQYF
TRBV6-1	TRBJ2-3	CASVGAERSTDTQYF
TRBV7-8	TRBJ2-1	CASSRTNSEQFF
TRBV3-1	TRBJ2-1	CASTPSGGIYNEQFF
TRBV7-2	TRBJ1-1	CASSVQLGNTEAFF
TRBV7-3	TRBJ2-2	CASSSELAGVGGELFF